The 2 T cell receptor beta chains given below trace back to one sample, sequenced in a study of blood T cell repertoires in COVID-19. TCRdb's copy holds only in-frame clones and misses some; the assay was immunoSEQ multiplex PCR. Among some 200,000 clones, 94% were seen once, and the ten largest hold 0.6% to 0.9%. The sample taken for sequencing was peripheral blood. Receptors originate from a man aged 30 to 39 with COVID-19, enrolled during active disease.

V gene TRBV3-1 (or the pseudogene TRBV3-2) combines with J gene TRBJ1-1; maybe TRBD1 (6 bases). The CDR3 is 14 residues long. Germline V CDR1 and CDR2: LGHDT, YNNKEL (reference sequence). V lost 2 bases and J lost 3, with 10 bases in between. In DNA form, the CDR3 reads TGTGCCAGCAGCCAACGGGGGGCCTACACTGAAGCTTTCTTT. This translates into CASSQRGAYTEAFF.

The V and J genes are TRBV6-5 and TRBJ2-2; D might be TRBD2 (6 bases). The CDR3 runs to 15 residues. Looked up from germline, CDR1 is MNHEY and CDR2 is SVGAGI. The germline V and J ends were trimmed by 7 bases and 3 bases, with 15 bases remaining between them. This CDR3 reads CASKNSGPDTGELFF. CDR3 DNA sequence: TGTGCCAGCAAAAATAGCGGCCCGGACACCGGGGAGCTGTTTTTT.